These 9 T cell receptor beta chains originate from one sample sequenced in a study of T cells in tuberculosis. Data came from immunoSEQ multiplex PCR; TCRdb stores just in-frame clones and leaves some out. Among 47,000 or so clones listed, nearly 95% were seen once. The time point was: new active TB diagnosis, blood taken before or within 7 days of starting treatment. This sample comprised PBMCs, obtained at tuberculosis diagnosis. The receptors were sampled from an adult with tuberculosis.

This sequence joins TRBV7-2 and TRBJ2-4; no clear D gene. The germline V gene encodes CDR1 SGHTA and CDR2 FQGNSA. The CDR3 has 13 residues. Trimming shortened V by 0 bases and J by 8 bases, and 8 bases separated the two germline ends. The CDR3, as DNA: TGTGCCAGCAGCTTAGCGCTTGTAGACATTCAGTACTTC. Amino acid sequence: CASSLALVDIQYF.

The CDR3, as DNA: TGTGCCAGCAGCTTAGGACTAGCGGGCCCCTACGAGCAGTACTTC. Protein: CASSLGLAGPYEQYF. The chain employs TRBV7-8 and TRBJ2-7, with 10 bases fitting TRBD2. J gave up 2 bases and V 1 base, and 2 bases lay outside the gene matches. The CDR3 loop spans 15 amino acids. Germline V gene lookup returns CDR1 SGHVS and CDR2 FQNEAQ.

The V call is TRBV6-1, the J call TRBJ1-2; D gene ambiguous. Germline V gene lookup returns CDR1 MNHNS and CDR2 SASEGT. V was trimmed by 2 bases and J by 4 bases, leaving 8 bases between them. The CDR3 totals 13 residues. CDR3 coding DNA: TGTGCCAGCAGTGAACGGGGTTTCTATGGCTACACCTTC. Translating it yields CASSERGFYGYTF.

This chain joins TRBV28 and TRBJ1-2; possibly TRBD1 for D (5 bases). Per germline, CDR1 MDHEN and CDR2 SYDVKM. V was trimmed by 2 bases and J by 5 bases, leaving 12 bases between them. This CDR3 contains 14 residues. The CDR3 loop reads CASSLPGLMYGYTF. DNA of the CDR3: TGTGCCAGCAGTTTACCGGGACTGATGTATGGCTACACCTTC.

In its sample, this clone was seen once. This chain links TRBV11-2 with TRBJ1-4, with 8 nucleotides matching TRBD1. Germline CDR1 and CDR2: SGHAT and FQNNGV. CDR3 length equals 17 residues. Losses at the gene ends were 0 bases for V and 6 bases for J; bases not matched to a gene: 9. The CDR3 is CASSLDRGHVSDEKLFF. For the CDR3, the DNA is TGTGCCAGCAGCTTAGACAGGGGGCATGTCAGTGATGAAAAACTGTTTTTT.

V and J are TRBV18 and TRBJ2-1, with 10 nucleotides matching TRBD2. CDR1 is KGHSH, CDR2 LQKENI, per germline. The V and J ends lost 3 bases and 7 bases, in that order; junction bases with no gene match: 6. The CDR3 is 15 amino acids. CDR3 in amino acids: CASSPSGRASNEQFF. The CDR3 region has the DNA TGTGCCAGCTCACCGAGCGGGAGGGCCTCTAATGAGCAGTTCTTC. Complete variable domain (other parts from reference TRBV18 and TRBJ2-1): NAGVMQNPRHLVRRRGQEARLRCSPMKGHSHVYWYRQLPEEGLKFMVYLQKENIIDESGMPKERFSAEFPKEGPSILRIQQVVRGDSAAYFCASSPSGRASNEQFFGPGTRLTVL.

CDR3 in amino acids: CASSLSGTGNYEQYF. The CDR3 DNA reads TGTGCCAGCAGTTTATCGGGGACAGGGAACTACGAGCAGTACTTC. The rearrangement links TRBV27 to TRBJ2-7; TRBD1 aligns across 9 bases. The CDR3 length is 15 residues. CDR1 MNHEY and CDR2 SMNVEV come from the germline V gene (reference sequence). The trim removed 0 bases at V and 3 bases at J, leaving 3 bases unmatched.

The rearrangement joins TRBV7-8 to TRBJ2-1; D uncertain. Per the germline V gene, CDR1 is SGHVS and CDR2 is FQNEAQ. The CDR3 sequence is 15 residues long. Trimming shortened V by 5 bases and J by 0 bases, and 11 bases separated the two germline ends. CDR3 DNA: TGTGCCAGCAGCCACGCAGGTAGCTCCTACAATGAGCAGTTCTTC. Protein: CASSHAGSSYNEQFF.

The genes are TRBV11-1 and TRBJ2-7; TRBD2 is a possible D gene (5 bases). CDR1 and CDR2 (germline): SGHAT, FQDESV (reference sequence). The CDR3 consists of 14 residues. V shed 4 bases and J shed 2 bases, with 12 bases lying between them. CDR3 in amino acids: CASSSTNEAYEQYF. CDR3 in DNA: TGTGCCAGCAGCTCGACTAATGAGGCCTACGAGCAGTACTTC.